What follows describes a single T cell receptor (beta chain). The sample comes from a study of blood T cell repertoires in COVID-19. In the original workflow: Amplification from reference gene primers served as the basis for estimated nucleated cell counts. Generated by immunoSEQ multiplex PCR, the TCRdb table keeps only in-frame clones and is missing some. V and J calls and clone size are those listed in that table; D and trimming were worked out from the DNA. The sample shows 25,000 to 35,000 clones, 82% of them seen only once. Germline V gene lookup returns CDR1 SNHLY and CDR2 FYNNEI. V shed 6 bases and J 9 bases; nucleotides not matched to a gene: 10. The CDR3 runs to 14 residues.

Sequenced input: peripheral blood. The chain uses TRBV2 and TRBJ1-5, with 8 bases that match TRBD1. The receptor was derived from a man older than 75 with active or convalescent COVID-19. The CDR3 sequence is CASRFDRGPGPQHF. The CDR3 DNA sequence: TGTGCCAGCAGATTTGACAGGGGTCCTGGGCCCCAGCATTTT.